The 30 T cell receptor beta chains below come from one sample, sequenced in a study of T cell responses to AZD1222 COVID-19 vaccine. Using immunoSEQ multiplex PCR, the repertoire was profiled, and TCRdb retains in-frame clones only, with some absent. This sample has under 150,000 clones, with about 94% found just once. The sequencing here drew on peripheral blood, taken on day 0 of AZD1222 vaccination. These receptors were taken from an adult in good health.

The V gene is TRBV6-2 or TRBV6-3, the J gene TRBJ2-1; 15 nucleotides align to TRBD2. V shed 0 bases, J shed 9 bases, and the junction held 9 bases outside the gene matches. The CDR3 contains 18 residues. Germline values: CDR1 MNHEY, CDR2 SVGEGT. The CDR3 sequence is CASSYSSGTSGGLVEQFF. In nucleotides, the CDR3 is TGTGCCAGCAGTTACTCTTCCGGGACTAGCGGGGGGTTGGTTGAGCAGTTCTTC.

The J gene is TRBJ1-2, the V gene TRBV27, with a tentative D call TRBD1 (5 bases). The V end was cut by 6 bases, the J end by 4 bases, with 21 bases between. This CDR3 has 16 amino acids. Germline V lookup: CDR1 MNHEY, CDR2 SMNVEV (reference sequence). In nucleotides, the CDR3 is TGTGCCAGCAGCCCTAGGGGTGGGGCCACCGCCTATGGCTACACCTTC. Its protein product is CASSPRGGATAYGYTF.

Remarks on this clone: Distinct nucleotide sequences in the sample also encode this CDR3. The V and J genes are TRBV6-5 and TRBJ1-5; 9 bases line up with TRBD1. With 4 bases clipped from V and 7 bases from J, the junction kept 8 bases outside the gene matches. The length of the CDR3 is 15 residues. In germline, CDR1 is MNHEY, CDR2 SVGAGI. For the CDR3, the DNA is TGTGCCAGCAGTTCCGGTACAGGGGGCGAGCAGCCCCAGCATTTT. Protein: CASSSGTGGEQPQHF.

The chain has TRBV6-5 and TRBJ2-1, with 9 bases that match TRBD1. The CDR3 is 14 amino acids. Per the germline V gene, CDR1 is MNHEY and CDR2 is SVGAGI. V lost 4 bases to trimming and J lost 12 bases; unmatched junction nucleotides: 10. CDR3 protein: CASSSGTGFFRQFF. DNA of the CDR3: TGTGCCAGCAGTTCCGGGACAGGGTTCTTTAGGCAGTTCTTC.

This chain links TRBV4-1 with TRBJ2-3, with 10 bases lining up with TRBD1. The trim removed 2 bases at V and 2 bases at J, leaving 7 bases unmatched. Germline V CDR1 and CDR2: MGHRA, YSYEKL. The CDR3 runs 17 residues. The CDR3 here is CASSQPSGQGTTDTQYF. CDR3 in DNA: TGCGCCAGCAGCCAACCCTCGGGACAGGGGACCACAGATACGCAGTATTTT.

This chain joins TRBV5-1 and TRBJ1-3; D is unclear. This CDR3 region has 15 residues. The V and J ends lost 1 base and 0 bases respectively, with 8 bases between them. Germline V gene sequence: CDR1 SGHRS, CDR2 YFSETQ. CDR3 region: CASSLNTGSGNTIYF. CDR3 coding DNA: TGCGCCAGCAGCTTGAACACCGGCTCTGGAAACACCATATATTTT.

The rearrangement uses TRBV2 and TRBJ1-2; 8 bases line up with TRBD1. From germline, CDR1 is SNHLY and CDR2 FYNNEI. This CDR3 has 14 residues. V gave up 8 bases and J gave up 4 bases; unmatched junction bases: 9. Here the CDR3 reads CASSTDRGPYGYTF. In DNA, the CDR3 is TGTGCCAGCTCCACCGACAGGGGTCCCTATGGCTACACCTTC.

V gene TRBV4-2 combines with J gene TRBJ1-1; D is ambiguous. Between the trimmed V and J ends, which lost 4 bases and 1 base, there was a span of 7 bases. The germline gives CDR1 LGHNA, CDR2 YNFKEQ. The CDR3 runs to 13 residues. The CDR3 coding sequence is TGTGCCAGCAGCCCAGGATGGAACACTGAAGCTTTCTTT. It is translated as CASSPGWNTEAFF.

This chain uses TRBV2 with TRBJ1-1, with 9 positions matching TRBD1. Per the germline V gene, CDR1 is SNHLY and CDR2 is FYNNEI. CDR3 length equals 15 residues. V lost 6 bases, J lost 2 bases, and 7 bases stayed unmatched. CDR3 sequence: CASRGTGRFNTEAFF. The CDR3 nucleotides are TGTGCCAGCAGGGGGACAGGGAGGTTTAACACTGAAGCTTTCTTT.

This chain links TRBV7-9 with TRBJ2-2; 9 bases align to TRBD2. CDR1 is SEHNR and CDR2 is FQNEAQ in the germline V gene (reference sequence). The CDR3 sequence is 15 residues long. Unmatched junction bases numbered 8, after V lost 8 bases and J lost 4 bases. CDR3 loop: CASRGGAGSTGELFF. The CDR3 DNA sequence: TGTGCCAGCCGCGGGGGGGCCGGGAGCACCGGGGAGCTGTTTTTT.

This clone came up once. This sequence joins TRBV30 and TRBJ1-4; D is undetermined. Germline V lookup: CDR1 GTSNPN, CDR2 SVGIG (reference sequence). This CDR3 is built from 10 residues. V was shortened by 5 bases and J by 7 bases, with 5 bases between the two germline ends. The CDR3: CAWGVEKLFF. CDR3 DNA sequence: TGTGCCTGGGGAGTTGAAAAACTGTTTTTT.

V usage is TRBV12-5 and J usage is TRBJ1-1; tentatively, D is TRBD1 (5 bases). The CDR3 is 14 amino acids. Germline CDR1 reads LGHNT; CDR2 reads FRNRAP. Trimming stripped 3 bases from V and 0 bases from J, with 8 bases between. The CDR3 region is CASGFGGLNTEAFF. For the CDR3, the DNA is TGTGCTAGTGGTTTTGGGGGGTTGAACACTGAAGCTTTCTTT.

The chain is built from TRBV11-1 and TRBJ1-1, with D possibly TRBD1 on 5 matching bases. Germline assignment: CDR1 SGHAT and CDR2 FQDESV (reference sequence). The CDR3 contains 15 residues. V was pared by 5 bases and J by 4 bases, with 17 bases between. The CDR3 region has the DNA TGTGCCAGCAGCCCCGACGTGGGGCGCGGCACTGAAGCTTTCTTT. This gives the protein CASSPDVGRGTEAFF.

This chain uses TRBV9 with TRBJ2-1; 8 bases agree with TRBD2. This CDR3 comprises 17 residues. V dropped 2 bases and J dropped 4; count of bases not matched to a gene: 11. In germline, CDR1 is SGDLS, CDR2 YYNGEE. The CDR3 here is CASSVPRSGGPYNEQFF. The CDR3 DNA sequence: TGTGCCAGCAGCGTCCCCCGTTCGGGGGGGCCTTACAATGAGCAGTTCTTC.

J is TRBJ1-5 and V is TRBV5-6, with D possibly matching TRBD1 (5 bases). With 0 bases removed from V and 5 bases from J, the gap between germline ends came to 9 bases. Germline values: CDR1 SGHDT, CDR2 YYEEEE. CDR3 length equals 14 residues. The CDR3 nucleotides read TGTGCCAGCAGCTTGGGTGGGGCTTATCAGCCCCAGCATTTT. As protein: CASSLGGAYQPQHF.

CDR3 protein: CASSPPGSSNQPQHF. In DNA, the CDR3 is TGTGCCAGCTCACCACCCGGGTCAAGCAATCAGCCCCAGCATTTT. This chain connects TRBV18 to TRBJ1-5; no clear D. This CDR3 has 15 residues. V dropped 0 bases and J dropped 1 base, with 7 bases sitting between them. Germline CDR1 is KGHSH and CDR2 is LQKENI. Looking up the rest from reference TRBV18 and TRBJ1-5 gives the full variable domain: NAGVMQNPRHLVRRRGQEARLRCSPMKGHSHVYWYRQLPEEGLKFMVYLQKENIIDESGMPKERFSAEFPKEGPSILRIQQVVRGDSAAYFCASSPPGSSNQPQHFGDGTRLSIL.

The V gene is TRBV5-1, the J gene TRBJ2-5; D unclear. In germline, CDR1 is SGHRS, CDR2 YFSETQ. Trimming pared 4 bases from V and 2 bases from J, leaving 12 bases between. This CDR3 contains 14 residues. CDR3 sequence reads: CASSDPWAQETQYF. In DNA, the CDR3 is TGCGCCAGCAGCGATCCCTGGGCTCAAGAGACCCAGTACTTC.

The V gene is TRBV9, the J gene TRBJ2-7, with D tentatively TRBD1 (6 bases). This CDR3 region has 12 residues. V lost 7 bases to trimming and J lost 7 bases, with 15 bases between them. CDR1 and CDR2 from the germline V gene are SGDLS and YYNGEE. CDR3 protein: CASGGGTGEQYF. CDR3 in DNA: TGTGCCAGCGGGGGCGGAACGGGGGAGCAGTACTTC.

This chain links TRBV6-5 with TRBJ2-1, with D perhaps assigned TRBD1 or TRBD2 (6 bases each). Germline CDR1 and CDR2: MNHEY and SVGAGI. V was trimmed by 8 bases and J by 5 bases, leaving 16 bases between them. The CDR3 contains 14 residues. CDR3 sequence reads: CASHLARGDNEQFF. As DNA, the CDR3 is TGTGCCAGCCATCTGGCGAGGGGGGACAATGAGCAGTTCTTC.

This rearrangement joins TRBV5-3 to TRBJ2-7; TRBD2 is a possible D gene (5 bases). TRBV5-3 is an ORF, with its function uncertain. This CDR3 has 16 amino acids. With 4 bases removed from V and 0 bases from J, the gap between germline ends came to 17 bases. This CDR3 is CARSLPGCWLSYEQYF. The CDR3 nucleotides are TGTGCCAGAAGCCTCCCGGGGTGTTGGCTCTCCTACGAGCAGTACTTC.

This chain links TRBV3-1 (or the pseudogene TRBV3-2) with TRBJ1-2; D gene ambiguous. The germline V gene has CDR1 LGHDT and CDR2 YNNKEL (reference sequence). Trimming took off 0 bases at V and 2 bases at J, with 4 bases between the two ends. This CDR3 is 13 amino acids long. CDR3 region: CASSQDWNYGYTF. CDR3 sequence (DNA): TGTGCCAGCAGCCAAGATTGGAACTATGGCTACACCTTC.

The chain combines TRBV24-1 with TRBJ2-7; no definite D call. The length of the CDR3 is 16 residues. V was cut by 2 bases and J by 4 bases, with 17 bases left in between. CDR1 and CDR2 (germline): KGHDR, SFDVKD. Here the CDR3 DNA reads TGTGCCACCAGTGATTCCACCGGGCAACGGGCTTACGAGCAGTACTTC. Translation: CATSDSTGQRAYEQYF.

The CDR3 region has the DNA TGTGCCAGCAGCTTAGCGTTCGCCTCCTCTGGAAACACCATATATTTT. Its translation is CASSLAFASSGNTIYF. V usage is TRBV7-9 and J usage is TRBJ1-3; D gene unclear. The CDR3 covers 16 residues. CDR1 is SEHNR and CDR2 is FQNEAQ in the germline V gene (reference sequence). V was shortened by 0 bases and J by 0 bases, with 9 bases between the two germline ends.

This clone occurred once. This sequence joins TRBV18 and TRBJ1-1; D is uncertain. V was clipped by 2 bases and J by 5 bases, with 12 bases between them. Germline values: CDR1 KGHSH, CDR2 LQKENI. This CDR3 comprises 14 residues. Here the CDR3 DNA reads TGTGCCAGCTCACCAGGGGAGACCGTTACTGAAGCTTTCTTT. Its protein product is CASSPGETVTEAFF.

The chain has TRBV6-6 and TRBJ1-4; a weak D match, TRBD1 (6 bases). The length of the CDR3 is 14 residues. CDR1 is MNHNY and CDR2 is SVGAGI in the germline V gene (reference sequence). Trimming removed 4 bases from V and 5 bases from J, with 11 bases in between. CDR3 nucleotide sequence: TGTGCCAGCAGTTCGCTTACAGGGAATGAAAAACTGTTTTTT. This codes for CASSSLTGNEKLFF.

DNA for the CDR3: TGTGCCAGCTCACCGTACGACGGACGCAATCAGCCCCAGCATTTT. This gives the protein CASSPYDGRNQPQHF. V usage is TRBV18 and J usage is TRBJ1-5; D gene ambiguous. Germline values: CDR1 KGHSH, CDR2 LQKENI. Trimming pared 3 bases from V and 2 bases from J, leaving 11 bases between. This CDR3 region has 15 residues.

DNA of the CDR3: TGTGCCAGCAGCTTCCAGAGGACCTACGAGCAGTACTTC. Protein sequence: CASSFQRTYEQYF. The chain uses TRBV11-2 and TRBJ2-7; unclear D gene. The CDR3 is made up of 13 amino acids. Germline assignment: CDR1 SGHAT and CDR2 FQNNGV. V dropped 3 bases and J dropped 2 bases, with 8 bases sitting between them.

A single count supports this clone. The chain employs TRBV3-1 (or the pseudogene TRBV3-2) and TRBJ1-1; no reliable D call. The ends were cut back, 4 bases at V and 4 bases at J, with 10 bases in the middle. This CDR3 contains 13 residues. CDR1 and CDR2 from the germline V gene are LGHDT and YNNKEL (reference sequence). For the CDR3, the DNA is TGTGCCAGCAGCCGGGAGGATGGCACTGAAGCTTTCTTT. It encodes CASSREDGTEAFF.

This clone appeared a single time. This chain connects TRBV12-2 to TRBJ2-1. TRBV12-2 is assigned pseudogene status. The CDR3 totals 15 residues. As DNA, the CDR3 is TGTGCAAGTCGCTTAGCGGGGGGCCCCTACAATGAGCAGTTCTTC. Translation: CASRLAGGPYNEQFF.

V gene TRBV19 combines with J gene TRBJ1-2, with 11 bases lining up with TRBD1. Germline CDR1 and CDR2: LNHDA and SQIVND (reference sequence). Trimming removed 1 base from V and 10 bases from J; junction bases left unmatched: 11. CDR3 length equals 16 residues. CDR3 sequence (DNA): TGTGCCAGTAGTATAGTGGGACAGGGGGGACCTAGGATCTACACCTTC. Translating it yields CASSIVGQGGPRIYTF. The full variable domain, completed using reference TRBV19 and TRBJ1-2, is DGGITQSPKYLFRKEGQNVTLSCEQNLNHDAMYWYRQDPGQGLRLIYYSQIVNDFQKGDIAEGYSVSREKKESFPLTVTSAQKNPTAFYLCASSIVGQGGPRIYTFGSGTRLTVV.